These 2 T cell receptor beta chains were all obtained from the same sample, sequenced in a study of blood T cell repertoires in COVID-19. TCRdb keeps only in-frame clones here, not all; method: immunoSEQ multiplex PCR. This table holds roughly 340,000 clones, more than 75% found once. Sequenced: peripheral blood. The source is a woman aged 50 to 60 with COVID-19, enrolled during active disease.

This clone was observed once. This chain links TRBV5-1 with TRBJ2-7; 8 bases fit TRBD1. Germline values: CDR1 SGHRS, CDR2 YFSETQ. With 8 bases clipped from V and 3 bases from J, the junction kept 10 bases outside the gene matches. CDR3 length equals 14 residues. CDR3 DNA sequence: TGCGCCAGTTCGGACAGGGAGAAGCGCTACGAGCAGTACTTC. It codes for CASSDREKRYEQYF.

J is TRBJ2-1 and V is TRBV9; 7 bases fit TRBD1. The CDR3 has 14 amino acids. Germline V gene sequence: CDR1 SGDLS, CDR2 YYNGEE. Trimming at V came to 2 bases and at J to 7 bases, leaving 6 bases not matched to a gene. CDR3 DNA sequence: TGTGCCAGCAGCGTCGACAGGGTAGGAAATGAGCAGTTCTTC. Residues: CASSVDRVGNEQFF.